This T cell receptor (beta chain) is from a study of blood T cell repertoires in COVID-19. Across the whole study: The study drew acute and convalescent COVID-19 samples from the United States, Italy and Spain.

V lost 0 bases, J lost 5 bases, and 4 bases lay in between. The CDR3 covers 12 residues. Enrollees, about 18 to 95 years old, lived in 24 US areas. Either two negative PCRs, clearance, or symptom resolution qualified Cohort 3 donors as recovered. Authors' methods: Nucleated cell counts were estimated from reference gene primer amplification. Sequenced by immunoSEQ multiplex PCR; TCRdb stores in-frame clones only, minus some. V, J and clone size are taken as reported in that table, and D and trimming were inferred from the DNA itself. There are a few hundred thousand clones in the sample; 85% occur only once, and around 20% lies in the top ten.

This sequence joins TRBV12-3 or TRBV12-4 and TRBJ2-5; D is unresolved. Sequencing was performed on PBMCs or T cells enriched from blood (not recorded which). The clonotype comes from a man aged 35-49 years who had recovered from COVID-19. This chain's CDR3 is CASSLASETQYF. The DNA for the CDR3 is TGTGCCAGCAGTTTAGCGTCGGAGACCCAGTACTTC.